These T cell receptor beta chains were read from a single sample in a study of blood T cells in healthy people across ages. TCRdb reanalysed the 5' RACE reads using MiXCR and keeps one entry per CDR3 protein. The table has 600,000 to 1,000,000 distinct CDR3 sequences, 58% seen once. The sample comprised blood. These receptors were taken from a man aged 25-40 years in good health. Both conserved end residues are part of each CDR3. The order of the fields is D gene, clone size, J gene, V gene, CDR3 length, CDR3 DNA, CDR3 protein. The D gene is left open where the match is weak. Only part of the rows carry a size: once, few, many, or a class if the clone is expanded.

NA	NA	TRBJ1-2	TRBV11-2	14	TGTGCCAGCAGCTCTAACCCGGGGGGCTATGGCTACACCTTC	CASSSNPGGYGYTF
TRBD2	NA	TRBJ2-1	TRBV9	14	TGTGCCAGCAGCGTTATCGGGACTAGCGACAACCAGTTCTTC	CASSVIGTSDNQFF
NA	few	TRBJ2-7	TRBV28	16	TGTGCCAGCAGTTTGGGAACAGGGCGAAGCTCCTACGAGCAGTACTTC	CASSLGTGRSSYEQYF
TRBD2	NA	TRBJ2-1	TRBV30	15	TGCGCCTGGAGTGGAGCGGGAGACGGTTACAATGAGCAGTTCTTC	CAWSGAGDGYNEQFF
NA	few	TRBJ2-5	TRBV27	12	TGTGCCAGCGGCCTAGGGTGGGAGACCCAGTACTTC	CASGLGWETQYF
TRBD2	few	TRBJ2-3	TRBV7-2	16	TGTGCCAGCAGCTTAGCCCAGCGGGGGGGTACAGATACGCAGTATTTT	CASSLAQRGGTDTQYF
NA	NA	TRBJ1-5	TRBV7-9	15	TGTGCCAGCACCGCGACCCGGGGGGACCCAGATACGCAGCATTTT	CASTATRGDPDTQHF
NA	NA	TRBJ2-7	TRBV5-1	12	TGCGCCAGCAGCTTGCCCGACAGGGAGCAGTACTTC	CASSLPDREQYF
TRBD2	NA	TRBJ2-7	TRBV29-1	15	TGCAGCGTTGTGAGGCGGGAGAGCTCCTACAATGAGCAGTACTTC	CSVVRRESSYNEQYF
NA	once	TRBJ1-2	TRBV20-1	13	TGCAGTGCTAGATACAGGGCCACGTATGGCTACACCTTC	CSARYRATYGYTF
NA	NA	TRBJ2-3	TRBV20-1	16	TGCAGTGCCGAACCGGACATTAGGGCCCCACCAGATACGCAGTATTTT	CSAEPDIRAPPDTQYF
NA	NA	TRBJ2-4	TRBV15	15	TGTGCCACCAGCTCGGCGAGACAGTGGAGAAACATTCAGTACTTC	CATSSARQWRNIQYF
NA	NA	TRBJ2-7	TRBV10-1	15	TGCGCCAGCAGTGAAAACTCCGCGGGACGGGACGAGCAGTACTTC	CASSENSAGRDEQYF
NA	NA	TRBJ2-7	TRBV29-1	14	TGCAGCGCTGCCCAGGTGACACCCTCCTACGAGCAGTACTTC	CSAAQVTPSYEQYF
TRBD2	NA	TRBJ2-1	TRBV2	13	TGTGCCAGCAAGCGGGGGTCCTCGGATGAGCAGTTCTTC	CASKRGSSDEQFF
NA	few	TRBJ2-1	TRBV5-1	15	TGCGCCAGCAGCTTGGAGGCTAGCGAGTACAATGAGCAGTTCTTC	CASSLEASEYNEQFF
NA	few	TRBJ2-7	TRBV20-1	15	TGCAGTGCTAGGCCCCCAGTGACGATATCCTACGAGCAGTACTTC	CSARPPVTISYEQYF
TRBD1	NA	TRBJ1-5	TRBV12-3/TRBV12-4	14	TGTGCCAGCAGCGGGACAGGGGGTGGTCAGCCCCAGCATTTT	CASSGTGGGQPQHF
NA	once	TRBJ1-5	TRBV5-6	17	TGTGCCAGCAGCAACCATTACAGGGAGGAATTGGATCAGCCCCAGCATTTT	CASSNHYREELDQPQHF
NA	NA	TRBJ2-5	TRBV12-3/TRBV12-4	17	TGTGCCAGCAGCCCCCGTCGCGTAGACAGAAGACAAGAGACCCAGTACTTC	CASSPRRVDRRQETQYF